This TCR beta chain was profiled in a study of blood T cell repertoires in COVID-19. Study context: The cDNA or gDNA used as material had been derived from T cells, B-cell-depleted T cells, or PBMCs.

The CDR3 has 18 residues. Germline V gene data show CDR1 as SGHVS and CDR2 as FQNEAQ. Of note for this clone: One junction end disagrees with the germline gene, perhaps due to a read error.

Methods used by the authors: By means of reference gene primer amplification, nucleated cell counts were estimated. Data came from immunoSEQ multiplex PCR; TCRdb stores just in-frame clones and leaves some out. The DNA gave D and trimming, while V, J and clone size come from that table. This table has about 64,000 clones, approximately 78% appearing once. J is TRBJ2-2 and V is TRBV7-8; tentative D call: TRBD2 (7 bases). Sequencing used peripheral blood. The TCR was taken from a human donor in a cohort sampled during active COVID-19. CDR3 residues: CARSLYRLGGRGAGELFF. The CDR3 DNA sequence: TGTGCCCGCAGCCTCTACCGGTTGGGGGGGCGAGGGGCCGGGGAGCTGTTTTTT.